These T cell receptor beta chains were read from a single sample in a study of CD8 T cells in Susac syndrome. One entry per CDR3 protein, called by TCRdb with MiXCR from the immunoSEQ multiplex PCR reads. Of some 180,000 distinct CDR3 sequences listed, roughly 90% were seen once; the top ten hold around 0.1%. The specimen was CD4+ T cells from PBMCs. The source is a human donor with Susac syndrome. The CDR3 runs from the conserved cysteine through the conserved F or W.

len: 14
j_gene: TRBJ1-5
v_gene: TRBV20-1
CDR3aa: CSARDMDSNQPQHF

len: 16
j_gene: TRBJ2-2
v_gene: TRBV5-1
CDR3aa: CASSLDRTANTGELFF

len: 14
j_gene: TRBJ2-7
v_gene: TRBV4-2
CDR3aa: CASSLRKTNYEQYF

len: 15
j_gene: TRBJ2-2
v_gene: TRBV7-7
CDR3aa: CASSLGDTNTGELFF

len: 14
j_gene: TRBJ2-1
v_gene: TRBV28
CDR3aa: CASSSGQGFAEQFF

len: 14
j_gene: TRBJ2-7
v_gene: TRBV20-1
CDR3aa: CSASPPPEGFEQYF

len: 15
j_gene: TRBJ2-7
v_gene: TRBV9
CDR3aa: CASSAGTSNSYEQYF

len: 12
j_gene: TRBJ1-2
v_gene: TRBV28
CDR3aa: CASSFTYLGYTF

len: 18
j_gene: TRBJ2-1
v_gene: TRBV29-1
CDR3aa: CSVEAPSGSRSSYNEQFF

len: 11
j_gene: TRBJ2-7
v_gene: TRBV14
CDR3aa: CASSHSVEQYF

len: 12
j_gene: TRBJ1-1
v_gene: TRBV3-1
CDR3aa: CASSQEGAGAFF

len: 13
j_gene: TRBJ1-5
v_gene: TRBV2
CDR3aa: CASTLQRNQPQHF

len: 14
j_gene: TRBJ2-5
v_gene: TRBV3-1
CDR3aa: CASSSRQVQETQYF

len: 15
j_gene: TRBJ2-3
v_gene: TRBV3-1
CDR3aa: CASSQDPGGTDTQYF

len: 14
j_gene: TRBJ2-4
v_gene: TRBV11-2
CDR3aa: CASSLVAGGNIQYF

len: 17
j_gene: TRBJ2-1
v_gene: TRBV20-1
CDR3aa: CSVTRAGERSSYNEQFF

len: 14
j_gene: TRBJ2-3
v_gene: TRBV10-3
CDR3aa: CAISVSNDGDTQYF

len: 13
j_gene: TRBJ1-1
v_gene: TRBV10-3
CDR3aa: CAIRSGGNTEAFF

len: 12
j_gene: TRBJ2-2
v_gene: TRBV5-4
CDR3aa: CASSLGGAKLFF

len: 14
j_gene: TRBJ2-1
v_gene: TRBV20-1
CDR3aa: CSAFRDNSYNEQFF

len: 15
j_gene: TRBJ2-1
v_gene: TRBV20-1
CDR3aa: CSARDWPAGGNEQFF

len: 13
j_gene: TRBJ1-1
v_gene: TRBV12-3/TRBV12-4
CDR3aa: CASSLERDTEAFF

len: 12
j_gene: TRBJ1-4
v_gene: TRBV10-3
CDR3aa: CAISASTEKLFF

len: 15
j_gene: TRBJ2-5
v_gene: TRBV4-1
CDR3aa: CASSRQGGPQETQYF

len: 15
j_gene: TRBJ2-7
v_gene: TRBV5-6
CDR3aa: CASSLIGQYVYEQYF

len: 18
j_gene: TRBJ2-3
v_gene: TRBV30
CDR3aa: CAWSAGRTSGGTSDTQYF

len: 16
j_gene: TRBJ1-1
v_gene: TRBV2
CDR3aa: CASRKGVDSRDTEAFF

len: 13
j_gene: TRBJ2-4
v_gene: TRBV25-1
CDR3aa: CASSFADENIQYF

len: 14
j_gene: TRBJ2-3
v_gene: TRBV20-1
CDR3aa: CSARGGSSTDTQYF

len: 13
j_gene: TRBJ1-5
v_gene: TRBV19
CDR3aa: CASRQGTDQPQHF

len: 14
j_gene: TRBJ1-2
v_gene: TRBV6-5
CDR3aa: CASSSRTDTYGYTF

len: 13
j_gene: TRBJ1-2
v_gene: TRBV27
CDR3aa: CASSFRDRVGYTF

len: 18
j_gene: TRBJ1-5
v_gene: TRBV20-1
CDR3aa: CSARDGTAHLKDNQPQHF

len: 14
j_gene: TRBJ2-5
v_gene: TRBV6-6
CDR3aa: CASSDPQGQETQYF

len: 15
j_gene: TRBJ1-2
v_gene: TRBV12-3/TRBV12-4
CDR3aa: CASSFTEDSVYGYTF

len: 14
j_gene: TRBJ2-1
v_gene: TRBV12-3/TRBV12-4
CDR3aa: CASSFYLPYNEQFF

len: 19
j_gene: TRBJ2-1
v_gene: TRBV12-3/TRBV12-4
CDR3aa: CASSPPSGGVYRVSNEQFF

len: 13
j_gene: TRBJ2-7
v_gene: TRBV29-1
CDR3aa: CSVAAGESYEQYF

len: 11
j_gene: TRBJ2-7
v_gene: TRBV3-1
CDR3aa: CASSQVNEQYF

len: 18
j_gene: TRBJ1-1
v_gene: TRBV5-1
CDR3aa: CASSLAPTGPGVNTEAFF